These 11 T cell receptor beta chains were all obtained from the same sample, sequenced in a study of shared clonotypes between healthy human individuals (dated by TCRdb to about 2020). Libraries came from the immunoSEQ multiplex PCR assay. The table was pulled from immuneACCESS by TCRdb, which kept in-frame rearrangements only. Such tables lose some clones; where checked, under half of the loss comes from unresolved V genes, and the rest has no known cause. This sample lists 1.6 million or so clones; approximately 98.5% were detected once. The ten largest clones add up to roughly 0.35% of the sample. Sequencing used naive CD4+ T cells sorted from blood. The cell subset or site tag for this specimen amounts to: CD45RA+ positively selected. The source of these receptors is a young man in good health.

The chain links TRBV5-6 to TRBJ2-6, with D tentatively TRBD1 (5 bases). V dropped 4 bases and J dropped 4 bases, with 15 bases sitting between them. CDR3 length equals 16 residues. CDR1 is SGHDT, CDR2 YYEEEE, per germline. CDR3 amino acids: CASSPSLGPGANVLTF. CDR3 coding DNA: TGTGCCAGCAGCCCGAGCTTGGGGCCCGGGGCCAACGTCCTGACTTTC.

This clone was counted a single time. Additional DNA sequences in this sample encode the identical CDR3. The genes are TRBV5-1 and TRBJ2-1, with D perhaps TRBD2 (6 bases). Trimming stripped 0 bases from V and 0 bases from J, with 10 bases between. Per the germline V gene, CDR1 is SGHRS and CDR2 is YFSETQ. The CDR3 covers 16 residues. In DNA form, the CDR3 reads TGCGCCAGCAGCTTGGCGGGTAGCGGCTCCTACAATGAGCAGTTCTTC. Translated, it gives CASSLAGSGSYNEQFF.

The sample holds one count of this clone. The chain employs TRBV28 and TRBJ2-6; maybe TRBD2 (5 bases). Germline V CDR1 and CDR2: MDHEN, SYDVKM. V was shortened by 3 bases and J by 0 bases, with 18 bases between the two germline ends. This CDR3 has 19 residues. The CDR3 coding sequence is TGTGCCAGCAGTTTCCGAGGGCTGGGAGTTTTCTCTGGGGCCAACGTCCTGACTTTC. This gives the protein CASSFRGLGVFSGANVLTF.

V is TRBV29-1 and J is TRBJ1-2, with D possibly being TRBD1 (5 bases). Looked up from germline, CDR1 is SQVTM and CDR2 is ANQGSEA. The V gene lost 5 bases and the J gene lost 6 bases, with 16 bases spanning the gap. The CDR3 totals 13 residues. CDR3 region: CSVLRAGRDGYTF. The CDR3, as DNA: TGCAGCGTTCTTCGAGCAGGGCGCGATGGCTACACCTTC.

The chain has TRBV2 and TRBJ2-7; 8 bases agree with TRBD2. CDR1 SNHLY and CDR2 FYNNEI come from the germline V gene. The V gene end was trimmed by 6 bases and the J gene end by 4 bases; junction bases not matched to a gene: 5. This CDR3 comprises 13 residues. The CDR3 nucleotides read TGTGCCAGCAGACTAGCGGATACTTACGAGCAGTACTTC. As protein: CASRLADTYEQYF.

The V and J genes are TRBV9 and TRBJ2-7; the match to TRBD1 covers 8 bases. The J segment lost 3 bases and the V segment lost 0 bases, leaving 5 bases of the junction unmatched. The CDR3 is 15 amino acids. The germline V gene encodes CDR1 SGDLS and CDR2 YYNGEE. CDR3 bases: TGTGCCAGCAGCGTAGGGACAGGGTCTGGCTACGAGCAGTACTTC. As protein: CASSVGTGSGYEQYF. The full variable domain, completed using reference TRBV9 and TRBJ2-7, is DSGVTQTPKHLITATGQRVTLRCSPRSGDLSVYWYQQSLDQGLQFLIQYYNGEERAKGNILERFSAQQFPDLHSELNLSSLELGDSALYFCASSVGTGSGYEQYFGPGTRLTVT.

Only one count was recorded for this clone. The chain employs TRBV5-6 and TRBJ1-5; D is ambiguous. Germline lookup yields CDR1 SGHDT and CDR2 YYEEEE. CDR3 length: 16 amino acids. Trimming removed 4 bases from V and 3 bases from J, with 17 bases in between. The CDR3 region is CASSAKAWQFNQPQHF. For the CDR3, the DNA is TGTGCCAGCAGCGCGAAGGCGTGGCAGTTCAATCAGCCCCAGCATTTT.

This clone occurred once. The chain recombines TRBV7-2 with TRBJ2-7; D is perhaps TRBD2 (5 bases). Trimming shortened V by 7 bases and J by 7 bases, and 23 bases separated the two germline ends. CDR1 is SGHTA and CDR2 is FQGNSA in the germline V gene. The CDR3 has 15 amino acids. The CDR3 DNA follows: TGTGCCAGCAACACCAACCCGGGAAGGGCTGGGGAGCAGTACTTC. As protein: CASNTNPGRAGEQYF.

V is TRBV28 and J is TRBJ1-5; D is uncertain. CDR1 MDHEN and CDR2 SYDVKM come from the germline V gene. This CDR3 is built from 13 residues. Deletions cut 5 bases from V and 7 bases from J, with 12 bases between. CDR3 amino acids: CASSPPYRQPQHF. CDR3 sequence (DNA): TGTGCCAGCAGTCCCCCCTACCGACAGCCCCAGCATTTT.

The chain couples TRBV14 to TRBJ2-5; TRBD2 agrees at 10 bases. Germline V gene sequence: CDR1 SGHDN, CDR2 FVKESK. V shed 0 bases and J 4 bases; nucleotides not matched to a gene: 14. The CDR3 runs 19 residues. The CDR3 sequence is CASSQDRSRSSGRTETQYF. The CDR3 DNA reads TGTGCCAGCAGCCAAGATCGCAGCAGGTCTAGCGGGAGAACAGAGACCCAGTACTTC.

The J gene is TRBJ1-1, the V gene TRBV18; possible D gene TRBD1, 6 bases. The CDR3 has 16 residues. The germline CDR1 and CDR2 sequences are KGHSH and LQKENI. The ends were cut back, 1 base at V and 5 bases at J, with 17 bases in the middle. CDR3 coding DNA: TGTGCCAGCTCACCACGTATGGGGGCGTTGGATACTGAAGCTTTCTTT. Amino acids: CASSPRMGALDTEAFF.